This T cell receptor (beta chain) was observed in a study of T cell repertoires in cytomegalovirus infection. About the study: CMV infection plus the matching HLA type was flagged by public TCR beta signatures.

Study results and caveats: Cumulative frequency (of public TCR beta family members) identified carriers of CMV plus the relevant HLA. CMV-specific TCR beta clonotypes restricted by HLA-C dominated the ex vivo response.

Each CDR3 protein gets one entry after TCRdb re-called the reads with MiXCR. Of 150,000 to 180,000 distinct CDR3 sequences in the sample, roughly a quarter were seen once. CDR1 and CDR2 (germline): LNHDA, SQIVND (reference sequence). Trimming pared 5 bases from V and 0 bases from J, leaving 8 bases between. The CDR3 runs to 15 residues. There are a few counts of this clonotype. Antigen unknown. The sequence came from a human donor in good health (CMV status not recorded). Some clones in this sample may be carry-over from other donors' samples. Sequenced material: PBMCs. This sequence joins TRBV19 and TRBJ1-6; D is uncertain. The CDR3 bases are TGTGCCAGTAGTGACCGGAGCTCCTATAATTCACCCCTCCACTTT. Its protein is CASSDRSSYNSPLHF.